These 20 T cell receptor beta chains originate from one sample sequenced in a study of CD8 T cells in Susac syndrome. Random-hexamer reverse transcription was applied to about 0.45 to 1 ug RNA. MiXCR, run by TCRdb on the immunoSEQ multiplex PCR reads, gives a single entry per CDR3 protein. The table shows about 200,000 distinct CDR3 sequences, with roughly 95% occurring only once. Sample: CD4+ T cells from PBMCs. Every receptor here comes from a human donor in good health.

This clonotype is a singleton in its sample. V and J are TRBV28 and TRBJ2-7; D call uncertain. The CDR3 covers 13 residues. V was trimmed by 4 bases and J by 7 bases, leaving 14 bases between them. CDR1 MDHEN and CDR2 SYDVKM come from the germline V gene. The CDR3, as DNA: TGTGCCAGCAGTTCGTACGACCTGGGGGAGCAGTACGTC. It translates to CASSSYDLGEQYV.

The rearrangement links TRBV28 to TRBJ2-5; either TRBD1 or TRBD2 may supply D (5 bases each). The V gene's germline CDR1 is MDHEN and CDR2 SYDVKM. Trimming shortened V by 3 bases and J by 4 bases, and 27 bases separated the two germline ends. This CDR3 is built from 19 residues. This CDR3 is CASSFVPFRDANPGETQYF. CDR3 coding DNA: TGTGCCAGCAGTTTCGTTCCCTTCCGGGACGCGAACCCGGGAGAGACCCAGTACTTC.

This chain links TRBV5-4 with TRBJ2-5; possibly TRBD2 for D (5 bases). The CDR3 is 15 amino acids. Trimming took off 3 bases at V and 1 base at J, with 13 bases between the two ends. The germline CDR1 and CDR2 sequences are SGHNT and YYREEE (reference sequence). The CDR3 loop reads CASSSGSASQETQYF. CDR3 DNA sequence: TGTGCCAGCAGCTCGGGAAGCGCAAGCCAAGAGACCCAGTACTTC.

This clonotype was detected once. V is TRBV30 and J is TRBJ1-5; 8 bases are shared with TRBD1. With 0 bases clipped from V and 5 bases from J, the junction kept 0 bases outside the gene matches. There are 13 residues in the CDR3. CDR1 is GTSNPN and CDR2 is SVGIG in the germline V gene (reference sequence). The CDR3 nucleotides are TGTGCCTGGAGTGTACAGGGGGATCAGCCCCAGCATTTT. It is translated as CAWSVQGDQPQHF. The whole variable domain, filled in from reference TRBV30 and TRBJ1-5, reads SQTIHQWPATLVQPVGSPLSLECTVEGTSNPNLYWYRQAAGRGLQLLFYSVGIGQISSEVPQNLSASRPQDRQFILSSKKLLLSDSGFYLCAWSVQGDQPQHFGDGTRLSIL.

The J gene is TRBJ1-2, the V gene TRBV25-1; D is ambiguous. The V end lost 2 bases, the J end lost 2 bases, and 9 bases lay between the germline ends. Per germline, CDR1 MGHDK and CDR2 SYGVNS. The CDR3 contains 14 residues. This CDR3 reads CASSERTGNYGYTF. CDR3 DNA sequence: TGTGCCAGCAGTGAACGTACGGGAAACTATGGCTACACCTTC.

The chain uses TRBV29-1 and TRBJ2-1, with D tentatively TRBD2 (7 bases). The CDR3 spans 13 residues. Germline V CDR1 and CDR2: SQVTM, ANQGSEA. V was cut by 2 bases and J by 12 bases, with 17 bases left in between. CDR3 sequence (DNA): TGCAGCGTTGAATCTGGCGGGGGCCTTGTGCAGTTCTTC. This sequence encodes CSVESGGGLVQFF.

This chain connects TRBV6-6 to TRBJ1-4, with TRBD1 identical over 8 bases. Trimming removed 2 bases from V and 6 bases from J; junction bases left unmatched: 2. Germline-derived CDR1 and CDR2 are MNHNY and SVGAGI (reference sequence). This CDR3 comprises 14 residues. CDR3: CASSYAQGDEKLFF. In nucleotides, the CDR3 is TGTGCCAGCAGTTACGCACAGGGGGATGAAAAACTGTTTTTT.

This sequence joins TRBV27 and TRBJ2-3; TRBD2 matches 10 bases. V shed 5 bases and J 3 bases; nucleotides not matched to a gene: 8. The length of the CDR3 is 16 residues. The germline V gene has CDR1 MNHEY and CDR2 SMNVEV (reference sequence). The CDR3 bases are TGTGCCAGCAGTGACTTACTAGCGGGAAGGACAGATACGCAGTATTTT. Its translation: CASSDLLAGRTDTQYF.

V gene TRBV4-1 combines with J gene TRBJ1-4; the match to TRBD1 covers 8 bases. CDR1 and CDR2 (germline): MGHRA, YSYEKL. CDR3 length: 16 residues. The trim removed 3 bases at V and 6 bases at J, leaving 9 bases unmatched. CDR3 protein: CASSHLRGPVDEKLFF. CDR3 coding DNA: TGCGCCAGCAGCCACCTCAGGGGGCCGGTGGATGAAAAACTGTTTTTT.

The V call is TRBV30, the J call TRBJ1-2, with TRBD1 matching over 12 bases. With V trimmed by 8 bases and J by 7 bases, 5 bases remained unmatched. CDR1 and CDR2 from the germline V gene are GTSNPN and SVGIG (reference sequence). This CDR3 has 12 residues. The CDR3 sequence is CALPGQGAGYTF. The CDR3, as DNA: TGTGCCCTTCCGGGACAGGGGGCTGGCTACACCTTC.

CDR3 protein: CASSRELAGVMDTQYF. CDR3 nucleotides: TGCGCCAGCAGCCGCGAGTTAGCGGGAGTTATGGATACGCAGTATTTT. The chain joins TRBV5-1 to TRBJ2-3; TRBD2 aligns across 9 bases. CDR1 and CDR2 (germline): SGHRS, YFSETQ. Trimming cost V 4 bases and J 6 bases; bases outside gene matches: 12. The CDR3 is 16 residues long. Based on the CDR3 plus reference TRBV5-1 and TRBJ2-3, the full variable domain is KAGVTQTPRYLIKTRGQQVTLSCSPISGHRSVSWYQQTPGQGLQFLFEYFSETQRNKGNFPGRFSGRQFSNSRSEMNVSTLELGDSALYLCASSRELAGVMDTQYFGPGTRLTVL.

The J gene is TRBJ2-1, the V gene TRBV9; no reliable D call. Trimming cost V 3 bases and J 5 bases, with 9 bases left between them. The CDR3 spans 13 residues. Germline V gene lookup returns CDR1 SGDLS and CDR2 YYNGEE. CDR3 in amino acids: CASSEQRNNEQFF. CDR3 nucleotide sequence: TGTGCCAGCAGCGAACAGCGAAACAATGAGCAGTTCTTC.

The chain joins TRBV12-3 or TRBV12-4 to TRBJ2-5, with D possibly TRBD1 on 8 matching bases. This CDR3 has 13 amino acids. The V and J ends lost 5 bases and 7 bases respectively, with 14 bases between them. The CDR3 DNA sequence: TGTGCCAGCAGTCCTACAGGGGGGGGGACCCAGTACTTC. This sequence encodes CASSPTGGGTQYF.

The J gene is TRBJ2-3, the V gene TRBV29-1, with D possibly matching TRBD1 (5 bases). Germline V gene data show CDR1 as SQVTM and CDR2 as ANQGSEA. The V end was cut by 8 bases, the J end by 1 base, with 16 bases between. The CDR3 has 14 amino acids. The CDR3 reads CSSFRDTGTDTQYF. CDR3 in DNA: TGCAGCTCCTTCAGGGATACAGGCACAGATACGCAGTATTTT.

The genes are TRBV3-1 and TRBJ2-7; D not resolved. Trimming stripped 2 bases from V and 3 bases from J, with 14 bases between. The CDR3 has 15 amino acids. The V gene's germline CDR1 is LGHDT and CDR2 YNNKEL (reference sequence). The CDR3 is CASSQWSSGHYEQYF. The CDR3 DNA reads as TGTGCCAGCAGCCAATGGTCGTCGGGCCACTACGAGCAGTACTTC.

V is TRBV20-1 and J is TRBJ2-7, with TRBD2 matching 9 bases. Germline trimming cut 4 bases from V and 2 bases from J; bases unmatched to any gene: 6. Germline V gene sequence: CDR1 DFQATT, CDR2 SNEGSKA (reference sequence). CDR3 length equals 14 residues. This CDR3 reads CSATPSGATYEQYF. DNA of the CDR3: TGCAGTGCTACCCCTAGCGGGGCCACCTACGAGCAGTACTTC.

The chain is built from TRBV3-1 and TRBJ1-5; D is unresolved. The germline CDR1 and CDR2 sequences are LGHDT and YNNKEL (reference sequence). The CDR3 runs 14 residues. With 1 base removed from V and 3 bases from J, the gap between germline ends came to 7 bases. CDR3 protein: CASSQGHNNQPQHF. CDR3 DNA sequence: TGTGCCAGCAGCCAAGGACACAACAATCAGCCCCAGCATTTT.

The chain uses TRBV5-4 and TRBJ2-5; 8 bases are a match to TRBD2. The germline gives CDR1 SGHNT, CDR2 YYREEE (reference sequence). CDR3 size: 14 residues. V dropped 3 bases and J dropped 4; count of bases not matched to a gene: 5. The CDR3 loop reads CASSSAGDGETQYF. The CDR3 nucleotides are TGTGCCAGCAGCTCAGCGGGGGATGGAGAGACCCAGTACTTC.

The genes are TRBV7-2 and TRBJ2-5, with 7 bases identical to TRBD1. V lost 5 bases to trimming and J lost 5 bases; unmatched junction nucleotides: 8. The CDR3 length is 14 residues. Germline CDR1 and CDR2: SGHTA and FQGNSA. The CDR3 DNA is TGTGCCAGCAGCACGGACAGGCCTCCTGAGACCCAGTACTTC. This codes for CASSTDRPPETQYF.

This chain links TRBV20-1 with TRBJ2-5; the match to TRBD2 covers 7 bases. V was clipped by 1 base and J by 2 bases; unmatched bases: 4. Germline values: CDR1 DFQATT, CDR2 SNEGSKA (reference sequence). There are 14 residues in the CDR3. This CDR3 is CSARGEGGQETQYF. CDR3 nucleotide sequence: TGCAGTGCTAGAGGGGAGGGCGGACAAGAGACCCAGTACTTC.